Listed here is a single T cell receptor beta chain. Its specific antigen is unknown. Within one base of it there is no much larger clone, and no base qualities were kept. The germline ends are 11 bases apart after V is trimmed by 1 base and J by 4 bases. The germline V gene gives CDR1 as SGHVS and CDR2 as FQNEAQ. The CDR3 starts with the cysteine, ends with the phenylalanine, and has 15 residues. Only the CDR3 region is kept as DNA, spanning 45 bases read in frame from base 1. The data are from a study of OX40 agonist ivuxolimab in advanced cancers. General notes on the study: Ivuxolimab, which targeted the costimulatory receptor OX40 (CD134), was an agonistic, fully human IgG2 monoclonal antibody. Intravenous ivuxolimab was administered to patients every 2 weeks at six dose levels: 0.01, 0.1, 0.3, 1.5, 3 and 10 mg/kg. Of the approximately 50 dose-escalation patients, hepatocellular carcinoma was present in approximately 20, melanoma in around 15, renal cell carcinoma in 9 and head and neck cancer in 9. The dose-escalation cohort was 82.7% male with a mean age of about 58 years, ranging from roughly 20 to 80. Prior anti-PD-1, anti-PD-L1 or anti-CTLA-4 therapy was permitted, and checkpoint inhibitors had been received by about 44% of dose-escalation patients. Partial responses occurred in three dose-escalation patients: two with cutaneous melanoma and one with hepatocellular carcinoma. Peripheral TCRbeta sequencing aimed to test whether ivuxolimab altered TCR sequence diversity and caused clonal T-cell expansion. The paper describes the monotherapy dose-escalation part (N = 52 patients) of the phase I trial of ivuxolimab.

Genomic DNA was extracted from sorted cells for sequencing of the TCRbeta CDR3 region. TCRbeta CDR3 regions were sequenced using the immunoSEQ Assay. The table was pulled from immuneACCESS by TCRdb, which kept in-frame rearrangements only. Such tables lose some clones; where checked, under half of the loss comes from unresolved V genes, and the rest has no known cause. Counted in this sample were 70,000 or so clones; about 86% of them appeared once. Roughly 8% of the sample comes from the top ten. Study-wide conclusions, independent of this receptor: Clonal expansion of both CD4+ and CD8+ blood T cells was observed from baseline to week 6 at doses 0.1 to 3.0 mg/kg. Low levels of normalized T-cell clonal expansion were also seen in some patients who did not respond. After ivuxolimab, expanded clones were on average more numerous among CD8+ T cells than among CD4+ T cells. In the 0.1-3.0 mg/kg groups, partial responders were among the patients with the lowest normalized peripheral clonal expansion, particularly in CD8+ T cells. Which antigens the clonally expanded peripheral T cells were specific for was not determined.

Patients with autoimmune disease history or receiving systemic immunosuppression were excluded from the trial. Peripheral blood for TCR sequencing was collected from all dose cohorts at baseline, on cycle 4 day 1, and on cycle 7 day 1. The samples were drawn from a first-in-human, open-label, multicenter phase I dose-escalation trial of ivuxolimab. The trial enrolled adults with locally advanced or metastatic head and neck squamous cell, hepatocellular, melanoma or renal cell carcinoma. Before TCR sequencing, CD4+ T cells and CD8+ T cells from peripheral blood were sorted into separate populations.

The sequence was collected from an adult with an advanced solid tumor such as melanoma, head and neck, liver or kidney cancer. The sample consisted of CD4+ or CD8+ T cells sorted from blood, taken in a trial of the OX40 agonist ivuxolimab. The rearranged chain carries TRBV7-8 and TRBJ1-5; the D gene is not confidently resolved. The CDR3 in this case is CASSLGTAGNQPQHF. At the DNA level, the sequence is TGTGCCAGCAGCTTAGGGACGGCAGGTAATCAGCCCCAGCATTTT.